This T cell receptor beta chain was captured by sequencing in a study of cytomegalovirus exposure and HLA in healthy donors (dated by TCRdb to about 2017). About the study as a whole: An earlier analysis of roughly 630 of the donors reported 250 to 300 Gb of sequence data and some 120 million unique TCR beta sequences from about 200 million T cells. An early release that covered approximately 600 HLA-typed donors contained around 300 gigabases of sequencing data and 65 million to 100 million unique TCR sequences. Of the roughly 410 genotyped donors, less than 90% were placed in the genetic ancestry cluster associated with self-reported Caucasian donors. The study aimed to test whether cataloging public T cell receptors could reveal signatures of past pathogen exposure. Using immunosequencing, the study profiled T cell repertoires from about 610 subjects and related those repertoires to cytomegalovirus serostatus. Besides the first cohort of hundreds of subjects, a separate validation cohort made up of 120 different subjects was used. To predict cytomegalovirus infection status, the study combined high-throughput TCR immunosequencing, statistical association of individual TCRs with disease status, and machine learning. A later analysis re-analyzed previously published TCR beta repertoires from about 730 donors and added high-resolution HLA genotyping to study TCR occurrence patterns. The later analysis used no new phenotypic data to find candidate immune exposures, relying instead on TCR beta sequences and their occurrence across donors. An earlier analysis of some 600 of the donors applied high-throughput TCR beta sequencing to assess whether each TCR beta V gene segment acted as functional or pseudogenic. Donor age, sex, ethnicity and CMV serostatus were collected together with the repertoire data. In a later genetic analysis, genome-wide SNP genotypes for about three fifths of the roughly 670 donors were used, and that subset was treated as a discovery cohort. Every discovery cohort repertoire had been produced on one sequencing platform. HLA typing included class I and class II loci at four-digit resolution. Typing coverage differed by locus: A, B, C, DRB1 and DQB1 were typed in roughly 620-640 donors, DQA1 in approximately 520, DPA1 in over 600, and DPB1 in 472. Four to six DR-DQ haplotypes were handled as single units for association and clustering, since linkage in the cohort was strong. Among almost 400 genotyped donors of the cohort, an average of roughly 240,000 unique TCR beta nucleotide sequences were sequenced per donor, roughly 18% of them non-productive. On the study overall, not on this receptor specifically: Most TCR sequences were seen in very few donors, while some public TCRs were found in many individuals. Because HLA typing was missing for some donors at each locus, association tests included only the typed subset. Assigning TCR associations to individual alleles was difficult when HLA alleles, especially DR and DQ, strongly co-occurred. A further reported finding was that TCR beta sequences accurately predicted the HLA-A and HLA-B alleles for most subjects in the first cohort. In a later analysis, several top co-occurrence clusters were reported to appear linked to parvovirus B19, influenza, CMV and Epstein-Barr virus. A cluster of highly shared sequence variants was judged likely to be a technical artifact of the sequencing pipeline. In a later analysis, the rate of TCR association differed among HLA loci, with DRB1 alleles having the most associated TCRs and HLA-C alleles having the fewest. For the cohort, immune exposure information was limited to CMV serostatus. Compared with equally common non-associated chains, HLA-associated TCR beta chains in a later analysis were more clonally expanded and had lower generation probabilities. Compared with the approximately 710-donor mean, donors in an Asian-associated ancestry cluster had fewer N-insertions in productive TCRs, according to a later genetic analysis. According to the authors, the approach could potentially be generalized to other disease states and immunological phenotypes. In a later analysis, some 17,000 TCR beta sequences were associated with specific HLA alleles at a false discovery rate of 0.05. Roughly uniform sequencing depth across donors was assumed in presence/absence analyses, although this assumption may not hold. Because counts were too low, about 18 rarely observed V segments, including chromosome 9 orphons, were excluded from the earlier analysis of 587 of the donors. In this cohort, only TCR beta chains were sequenced, and detectable features were limited by the absence of alpha or paired-chain data. The 87-base-pair reads could not distinguish some IMGT-functional V segments, including TRBV6-2 and TRBV6-3, so those segments were excluded. Correlated functional status among segregating V segments might be attributable to linkage disequilibrium, but an unknown experimental factor could not be ruled out. In vitro tests confirmed that a few of the cytomegalovirus-associated TCR beta chains recognize cytomegalovirus antigens. The classifier was reported to diagnose cytomegalovirus status with high specificity and sensitivity in both the original cohort and the validation cohort. An earlier analysis of several hundred of the donors showed that most TCR beta V segments appeared in productive rearrangements either about 87% or about 30% of the time, which broadly matched IMGT annotations. Most CMV-associated TCR beta chains appeared to be HLA-restricted in a later analysis, and the HLA associations seemed to be driven largely by CMV exposure. An association between a missense DCLRE1C variant and V-gene and J-gene trimming of TCR beta chains was found in a later genetic analysis and replicated in an independent cohort. The study gave a list of under 200 TCR beta chains associated with cytomegalovirus.

This clone was counted between two and nine times. This receptor's antigen is unknown. No base qualities exist here, and no much larger clone lies one base off it. From its cysteine to its phenylalanine, the CDR3 spans 14 amino acids. Of the read, only the CDR3 DNA is kept; its 42 bases are in frame from base 1. CDR1 is given as MNHNS and CDR2 as SASEGT, both from the germline V gene. V sheds 6 bases and J sheds 0 bases, leaving 9 bases between their ends. The cohort consisted of 600 to 700 healthy bone marrow donors. At the time of sampling, all cohort members were nominally healthy, though unrecorded immune exposures were likely present. The donor tested CMV seropositive, placing the donor among the roughly 300 seropositive members of the cohort. A peripheral blood sample was collected from each donor, and TCR beta sequencing was performed on peripheral blood mononuclear cells. The Qiagen DNeasy Blood Extraction Kit was used to extract genomic DNA from the blood cell samples.

Library preparation employed the immunoSEQ multiplex PCR assay. The multiplex PCR relied on a mix of 60 forward primers for TCR Vbeta segments and 13 reverse primers for TCR Jbeta segments. A multiplex PCR assay on genomic DNA amplified the CDR3 region of rearranged TCR beta genes. The Illumina HiSeq System was used to sequence the amplified TCR beta libraries as 87-base-pair reads. Regarding the original processing steps: Across the 640 or so repertoires, a later analysis counted some 81 million unique TCR beta chains, 8.5 million to 12 million of which were shared by at least two donors. Raw reads were error-corrected and collapsed into unique sequences with a nearest-neighbor algorithm that merged closely related sequences to remove PCR and sequencing errors. CDR3 sequences were aligned to IMGT reference sequences to assign V, D and J gene segments. For a sequence to be retained, at least a six-nucleotide match to both a V gene segment and a J gene segment was required. A rearrangement was called productive if the CDR3 had no stop codons and remained in frame with V and J, and every other rearrangement was called non-productive. CDR3 was defined according to IMGT convention as the region running from the second conserved V-encoded cysteine to the conserved J-encoded phenylalanine. The earlier analysis of some 580 of the donors excluded any sequence lacking an unambiguous match to a single V gene segment. In an earlier analysis of approximately 550 of the donors, V segments were called functional above 56.7% productive rearrangements and were called segregating when the between-donor standard deviation exceeded 5%. A statistical classification framework was built to diagnose cytomegalovirus status from the catalog of TCR beta chain sequences. In a later analysis, TCR nucleotide sequences were compared against IMGT/GENE-DB human TR gene sequences so that V and J genes could be assigned. The TCRdist pipeline was used in a later analysis to assign CDR3 sequences and most-parsimonious VDJ recombination scenarios. In a later analysis, each TCR beta chain was defined by its CDR3 amino acid sequence together with its V-gene family, and reads without a unique V-gene family were excluded. To address suspected cross-contamination and a sequencing artifact, a later analysis removed around 600 highly shared, low-generation-probability nucleotide sequences. A later analysis calculated a clonal expansion index for each public chain from normalized within-repertoire ranks of inferred template counts. In a later analysis, generation probabilities were computed using a VDJ recombination model fitted to out-of-frame rearrangements, and the results were checked against IGoR. A later analysis scored TCR-TCR, TCR-HLA and TCR-CMV co-occurrence with hypergeometric tests, applying a repertoire-size bias correction to TCR pairs. A later analysis estimated false discovery rates by permuting HLA or CMV assignments 20 times. In a later analysis, co-occurring TCRs were grouped with DBSCAN, and TCRdist sequence similarity was added when clustering was performed within HLA-allele-positive subsets. Repertoires with fewer than 30,000 or more than 120,000 public chains were left out of co-occurrence clustering, as were about five repertoires with anomalous nucleotide sharing. In its TCRdb copy, this immuneACCESS table keeps in-frame sequences only and misses some clones. Where compared with another copy, unresolved V genes explain less than half of these, and the others have no known cause. V and J calls and clone size are copied from that table; D and trimming were computed from the DNA. In this sample the table shows 100,000 or so clones, 82% of which occur a single time. Together, the top ten hold 3% to 3.5% of the sample.

Source material: PBMCs. This receptor chain uses TRBV6-1 and TRBJ1-3, with no D gene named confidently. This sequence was found in a man aged 25 to 40 in good health and CMV-seropositive. The bases read TGTGCCAGCAGGCTCAGTGGCTCTGGAAACACCATATATTTT. Its translation reads: CASRLSGSGNTIYF.